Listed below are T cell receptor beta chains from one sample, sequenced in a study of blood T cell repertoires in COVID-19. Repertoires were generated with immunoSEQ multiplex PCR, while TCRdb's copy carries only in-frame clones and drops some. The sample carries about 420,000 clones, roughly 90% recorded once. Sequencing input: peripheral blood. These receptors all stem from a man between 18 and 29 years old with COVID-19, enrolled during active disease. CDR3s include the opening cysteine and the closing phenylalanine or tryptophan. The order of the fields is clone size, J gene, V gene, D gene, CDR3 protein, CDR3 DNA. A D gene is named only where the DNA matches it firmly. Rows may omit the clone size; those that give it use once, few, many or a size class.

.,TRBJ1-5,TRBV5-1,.,CASSFAGGDNQPQHF,TGCGCCAGCAGCTTCGCTGGGGGGGACAATCAGCCCCAGCATTTT
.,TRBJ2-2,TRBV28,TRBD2,CASRTTSGGAGGELFF,TGTGCCAGCAGGACGACTAGCGGGGGGGCTGGCGGGGAGCTGTTTTTT
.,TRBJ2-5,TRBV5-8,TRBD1,CASSLGQGVLVGETQYF,TGTGCCAGCAGCTTGGGACAGGGAGTACTGGTGGGAGAGACCCAGTACTTC
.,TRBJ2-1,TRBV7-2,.,CASSLLTFNEQFF,TGTGCCAGCAGCTTACTAACCTTCAATGAGCAGTTCTTC
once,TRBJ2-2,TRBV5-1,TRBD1,CASSGNRDRATGELFF,TGCGCCAGCAGCGGAAACCGGGACAGGGCCACCGGGGAGCTGTTTTTT
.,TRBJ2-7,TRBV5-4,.,CASSLGDAGEQYF,TGTGCCAGCAGCTTGGGTGACGCGGGCGAGCAGTACTTC
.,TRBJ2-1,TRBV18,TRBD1,CASSQLTGTSSNEQFF,TGTGCCAGCTCACAATTGACAGGGACCTCTTCCAATGAGCAGTTCTTC
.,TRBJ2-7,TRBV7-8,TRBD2,CASSLGASGTYEQYF,TGTGCCAGCAGCTTAGGGGCTAGCGGGACCTACGAGCAGTACTTC
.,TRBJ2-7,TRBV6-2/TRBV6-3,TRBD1,CASSYRQGWSYEQYF,TGTGCCAGCAGCTATCGACAGGGATGGTCCTACGAGCAGTACTTC
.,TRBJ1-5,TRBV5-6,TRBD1,CASSFGTANQPQHF,TGTGCCAGCAGCTTCGGGACAGCTAATCAGCCCCAGCATTTT
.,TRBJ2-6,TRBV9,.,CASSFRQASSGANVLTF,TGTGCCAGCAGCTTCAGACAAGCCAGCTCTGGGGCCAACGTCCTGACTTTC
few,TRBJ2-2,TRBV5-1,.,CASSRSGTNTGELFF,TGCGCCAGCAGCCGGAGCGGGACAAACACCGGGGAGCTGTTTTTT
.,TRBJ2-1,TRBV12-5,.,CASGLVLPRTHNEQFF,TGTGCTAGTGGTTTGGTTCTTCCAAGGACTCACAATGAGCAGTTCTTC
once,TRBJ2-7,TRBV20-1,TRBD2,CSASSGGLSYEQYF,TGCAGTGCTAGTAGCGGGGGGCTCTCCTACGAGCAGTACTTC
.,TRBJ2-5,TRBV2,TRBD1,CASSEGQGRLEETQYF,TGTGCCAGCAGTGAGGGACAGGGACGTTTGGAAGAGACCCAGTACTTC
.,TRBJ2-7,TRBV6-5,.,CASVRGTSSYEQYF,TGTGCCAGCGTGAGAGGGACTTCATCCTACGAGCAGTACTTC
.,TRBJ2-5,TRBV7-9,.,CASSRGTYQETQYF,TGTGCCAGCAGTCGGGGGACGTACCAAGAGACCCAGTACTTC
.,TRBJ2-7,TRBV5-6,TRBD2,CASSPDGTSGLYEQYF,TGTGCCAGCAGCCCGGACGGGACTAGCGGCCTGTACGAGCAGTACTTC
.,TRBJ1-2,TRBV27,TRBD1,CASSPTTGRPGYTF,TGTGCCAGCAGTCCGACGACAGGGAGGCCTGGCTACACCTTC
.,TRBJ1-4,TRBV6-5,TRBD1,CASSSQGMDEKLFF,TGTGCCAGCAGTTCACAGGGGATGGATGAAAAACTGTTTTTT
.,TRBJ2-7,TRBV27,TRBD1,CASSLFTGGPYEQYF,TGTGCCAGCAGTTTATTTACAGGGGGTCCCTACGAGCAGTACTTC
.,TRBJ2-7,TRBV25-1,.,CASSARRTYEQYF,TGTGCCAGCAGTGCTAGACGGACCTACGAGCAGTACTTC
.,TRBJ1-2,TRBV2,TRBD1,CASLIQGAGYGYTF,TGTGCCAGCCTCATACAGGGGGCGGGCTATGGCTACACCTTC
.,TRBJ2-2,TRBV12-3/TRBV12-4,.,CASSFSGTGELFF,TGTGCCAGCAGTTTTTCGGGGACCGGGGAGCTGTTTTTT
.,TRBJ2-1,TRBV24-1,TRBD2,CATSDTLERLAGRNEQFF,TGTGCCACCAGTGATACCCTCGAGCGGCTAGCGGGGCGAAATGAGCAGTTCTTC
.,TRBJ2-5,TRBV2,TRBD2,CASSGSGSQETQYF,TGTGCCAGCAGTGGTAGCGGGAGTCAAGAGACCCAGTACTTC
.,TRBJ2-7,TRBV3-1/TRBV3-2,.,CASREALSYEQYF,TGTGCCAGCAGAGAAGCGTTATCCTACGAGCAGTACTTC
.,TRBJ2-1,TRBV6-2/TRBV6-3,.,CASSHPGNNEQFF,TGTGCCAGCAGCCACCCGGGTAACAATGAGCAGTTCTTC
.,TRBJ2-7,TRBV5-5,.,CASIEVTGGEQYF,TGTGCCAGCATCGAGGTCACCGGCGGGGAGCAGTACTTC
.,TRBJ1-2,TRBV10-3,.,CAISDPNVGGGINGYTF,TGTGCCATCAGTGACCCTAACGTTGGGGGCGGAATAAATGGCTACACCTTC
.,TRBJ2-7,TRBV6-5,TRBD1,CASRKPGQGSGEQYF,TGTGCCAGCAGGAAACCGGGACAGGGATCGGGCGAGCAGTACTTC
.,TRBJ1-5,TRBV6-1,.,CASSEASKNFRVYQPQHF,TGTGCCAGCAGTGAAGCCAGCAAAAACTTCAGGGTCTATCAGCCCCAGCATTTT
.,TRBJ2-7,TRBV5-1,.,CASSFQGNEQYF,TGCGCCAGCAGCTTCCAGGGAAACGAGCAGTACTTC
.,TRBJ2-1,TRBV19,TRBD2,CASTETGRGGYNEQFF,TGTGCCAGTACCGAAACCGGGCGGGGGGGTTACAATGAGCAGTTCTTC
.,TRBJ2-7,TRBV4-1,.,CASSQVDGSSYEQYF,TGCGCCAGCAGCCAGGTGGACGGGAGCTCCTACGAGCAGTACTTC
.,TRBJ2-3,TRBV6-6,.,CASIDRPTTDTQYF,TGTGCCAGCATCGACAGACCCACCACAGATACGCAGTATTTT
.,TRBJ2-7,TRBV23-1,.,CASSQGLGRGYEQYF,TGCGCCAGCAGTCAAGGATTGGGCAGGGGCTACGAGCAGTACTTC
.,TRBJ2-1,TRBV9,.,CASSVDGGHSYNEQFF,TGTGCCAGCAGCGTAGATGGCGGACACTCCTACAATGAGCAGTTCTTC
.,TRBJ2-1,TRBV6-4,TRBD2,CASSPGLAGSYNEQFF,TGTGCCAGCAGCCCGGGACTAGCGGGCTCCTACAATGAGCAGTTCTTC
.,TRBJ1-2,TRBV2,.,CASSVEGMGYGYTF,TGTGCCAGCAGTGTCGAGGGAATGGGCTATGGCTACACCTTC
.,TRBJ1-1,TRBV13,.,CASSKRQSEIMAEAFF,TGTGCCAGCAGCAAAAGACAGTCGGAGATAATGGCTGAAGCTTTCTTT